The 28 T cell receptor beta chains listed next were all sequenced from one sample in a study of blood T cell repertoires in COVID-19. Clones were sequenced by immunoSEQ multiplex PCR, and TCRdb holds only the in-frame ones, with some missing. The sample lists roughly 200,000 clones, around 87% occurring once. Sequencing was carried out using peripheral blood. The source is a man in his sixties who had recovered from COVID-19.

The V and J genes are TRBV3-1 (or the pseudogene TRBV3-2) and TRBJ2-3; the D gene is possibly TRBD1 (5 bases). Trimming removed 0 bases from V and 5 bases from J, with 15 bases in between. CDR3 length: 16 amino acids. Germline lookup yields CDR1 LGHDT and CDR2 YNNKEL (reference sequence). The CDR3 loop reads CASSQDARALGDTQYF. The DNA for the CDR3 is TGTGCCAGCAGCCAAGATGCCAGGGCATTAGGAGATACGCAGTATTTT.

The CDR3 DNA sequence: TGTGCCAGCAGCGCTAGCGGGTACGAGCAGTACTTC. Amino acids: CASSASGYEQYF. The chain links TRBV9 to TRBJ2-7; 8 nucleotides match TRBD2. CDR1 SGDLS and CDR2 YYNGEE come from the germline V gene. V lost 3 bases, J lost 4 bases, and 0 bases stayed unmatched. The CDR3 runs to 12 residues.

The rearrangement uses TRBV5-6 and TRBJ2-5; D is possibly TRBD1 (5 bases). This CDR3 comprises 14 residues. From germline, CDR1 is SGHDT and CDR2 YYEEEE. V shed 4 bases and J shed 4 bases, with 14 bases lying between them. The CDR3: CASSPRSRGETQYF. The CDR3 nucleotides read TGTGCCAGCAGCCCTAGGTCTAGGGGAGAGACCCAGTACTTC.

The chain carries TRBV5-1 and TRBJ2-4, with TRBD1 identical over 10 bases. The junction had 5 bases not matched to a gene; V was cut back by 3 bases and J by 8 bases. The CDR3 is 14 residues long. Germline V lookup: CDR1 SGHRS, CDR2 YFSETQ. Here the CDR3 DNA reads TGCGCCAGCAGCTCCGGGGACAGGGGAGACATTCAGTACTTC. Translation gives CASSSGDRGDIQYF.

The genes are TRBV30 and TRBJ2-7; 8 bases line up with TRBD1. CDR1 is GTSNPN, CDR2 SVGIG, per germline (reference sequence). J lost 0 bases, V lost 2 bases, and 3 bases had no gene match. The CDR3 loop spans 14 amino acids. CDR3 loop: CAWSRDRFSYEQYF. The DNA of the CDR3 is TGTGCCTGGAGTCGGGACAGGTTCTCCTACGAGCAGTACTTC.

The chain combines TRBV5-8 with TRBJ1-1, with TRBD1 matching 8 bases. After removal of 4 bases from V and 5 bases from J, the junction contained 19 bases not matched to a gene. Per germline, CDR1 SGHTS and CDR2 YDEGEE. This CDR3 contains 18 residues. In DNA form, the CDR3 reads TGTGCCAGCAGCCCAGGGTGGGGGTCAGGGGGCGCCTATACTGAAGCTTTCTTT. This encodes CASSPGWGSGGAYTEAFF.

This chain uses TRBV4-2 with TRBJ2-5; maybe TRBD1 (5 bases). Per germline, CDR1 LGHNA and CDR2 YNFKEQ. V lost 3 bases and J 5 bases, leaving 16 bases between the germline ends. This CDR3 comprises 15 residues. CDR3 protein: CASSQETGVGETQYF. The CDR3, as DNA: TGTGCCAGCAGCCAGGAAACAGGTGTCGGGGAGACCCAGTACTTC.

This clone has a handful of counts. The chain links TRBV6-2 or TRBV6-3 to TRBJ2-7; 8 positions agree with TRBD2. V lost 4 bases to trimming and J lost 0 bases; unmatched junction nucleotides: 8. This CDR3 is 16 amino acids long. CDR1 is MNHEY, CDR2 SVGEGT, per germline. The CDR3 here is CASSFLGGESSYEQYF. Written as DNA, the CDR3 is TGTGCCAGCAGTTTTCTCGGGGGGGAGTCCTCCTACGAGCAGTACTTC.

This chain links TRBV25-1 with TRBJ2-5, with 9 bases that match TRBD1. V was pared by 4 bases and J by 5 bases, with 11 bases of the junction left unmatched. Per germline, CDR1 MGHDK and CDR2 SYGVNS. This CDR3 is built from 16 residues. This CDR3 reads CASSASPGQGGETQYF. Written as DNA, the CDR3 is TGTGCCAGCAGTGCCAGCCCGGGACAGGGAGGGGAGACCCAGTACTTC.

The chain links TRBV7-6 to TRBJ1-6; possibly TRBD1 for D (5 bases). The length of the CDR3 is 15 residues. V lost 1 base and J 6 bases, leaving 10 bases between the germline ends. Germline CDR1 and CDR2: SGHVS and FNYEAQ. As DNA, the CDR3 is TGTGCCAGCAGCTTAGTCGCCCAGGGTAATTCACCCCTCCACTTT. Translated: CASSLVAQGNSPLHF.

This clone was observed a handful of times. The CDR3 here is CASSSDGQGAWEQYF. CDR3 nucleotide sequence: TGCGCCAGCAGCTCTGATGGACAGGGGGCATGGGAGCAGTACTTC. V gene TRBV5-1 combines with J gene TRBJ2-7; 11 bases fit TRBD1. V lost 3 bases, J lost 7 bases, and 9 bases stayed unmatched. Germline CDR1 reads SGHRS; CDR2 reads YFSETQ. This CDR3 region has 15 residues.

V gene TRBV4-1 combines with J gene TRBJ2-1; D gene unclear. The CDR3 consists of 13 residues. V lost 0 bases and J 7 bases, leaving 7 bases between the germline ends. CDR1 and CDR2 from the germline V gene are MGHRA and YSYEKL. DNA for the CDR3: TGCGCCAGCAGCCAAGATCCGGGTAATGAGCAGTTCTTC. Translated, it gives CASSQDPGNEQFF.

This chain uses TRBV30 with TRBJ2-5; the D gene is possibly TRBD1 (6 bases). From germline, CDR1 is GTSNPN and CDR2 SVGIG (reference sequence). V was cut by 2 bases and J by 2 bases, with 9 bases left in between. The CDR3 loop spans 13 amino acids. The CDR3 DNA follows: TGTGCCTGGAGTTTAGGACAGCAAGAGACCCAGTACTTC. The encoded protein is CAWSLGQQETQYF.

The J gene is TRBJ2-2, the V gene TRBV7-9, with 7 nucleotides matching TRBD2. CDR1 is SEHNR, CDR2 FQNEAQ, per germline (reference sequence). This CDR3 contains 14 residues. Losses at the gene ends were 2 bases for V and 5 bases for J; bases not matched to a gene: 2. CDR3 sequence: CASSLNSGTGELFF. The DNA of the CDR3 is TGTGCCAGCAGCTTAAATAGCGGGACCGGGGAGCTGTTTTTT.

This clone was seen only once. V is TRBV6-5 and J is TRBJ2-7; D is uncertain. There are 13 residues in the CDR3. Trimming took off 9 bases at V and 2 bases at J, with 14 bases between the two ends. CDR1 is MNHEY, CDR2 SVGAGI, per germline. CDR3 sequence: CASSRETPYEQYF. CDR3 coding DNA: TGTGCCAGTTCGCGTGAGACACCCTACGAGCAGTACTTC.

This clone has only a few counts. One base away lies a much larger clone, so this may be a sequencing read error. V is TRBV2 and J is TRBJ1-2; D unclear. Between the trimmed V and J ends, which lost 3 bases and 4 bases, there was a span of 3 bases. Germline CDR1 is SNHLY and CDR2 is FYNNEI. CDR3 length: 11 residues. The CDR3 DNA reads TGTGCCAGCAGTGACAGCTATGGCTACACCTTC. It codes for CASSDSYGYTF.

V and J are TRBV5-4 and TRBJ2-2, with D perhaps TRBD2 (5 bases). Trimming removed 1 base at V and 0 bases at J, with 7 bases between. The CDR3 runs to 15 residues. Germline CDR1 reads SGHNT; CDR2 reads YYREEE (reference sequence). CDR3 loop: CASSLRGSNTGELFF. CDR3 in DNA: TGTGCCAGCAGCTTGCGGGGTTCGAACACCGGGGAGCTGTTTTTT.

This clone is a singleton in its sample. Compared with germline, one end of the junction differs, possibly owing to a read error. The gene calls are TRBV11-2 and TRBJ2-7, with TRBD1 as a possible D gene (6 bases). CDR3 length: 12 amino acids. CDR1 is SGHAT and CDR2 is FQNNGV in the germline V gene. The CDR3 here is CASSLNQGTPSF. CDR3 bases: TGTGCCAGCAGCCTCAATCAGGGGACGCCATCTTTC.

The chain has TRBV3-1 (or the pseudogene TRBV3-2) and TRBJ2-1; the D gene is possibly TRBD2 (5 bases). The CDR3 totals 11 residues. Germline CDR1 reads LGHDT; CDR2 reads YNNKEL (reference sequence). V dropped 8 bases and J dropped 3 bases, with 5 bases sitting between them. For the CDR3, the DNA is TGTGCCAGCGGAGGCTACAATGAGCAGTTCTTC. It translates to CASGGYNEQFF.

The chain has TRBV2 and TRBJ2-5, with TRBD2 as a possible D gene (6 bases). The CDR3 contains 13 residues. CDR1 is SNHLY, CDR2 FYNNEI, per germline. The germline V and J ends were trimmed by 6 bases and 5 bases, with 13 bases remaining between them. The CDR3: CASRDSGRETQYF. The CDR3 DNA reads TGTGCCAGCAGGGATAGCGGTCGGGAGACCCAGTACTTC.

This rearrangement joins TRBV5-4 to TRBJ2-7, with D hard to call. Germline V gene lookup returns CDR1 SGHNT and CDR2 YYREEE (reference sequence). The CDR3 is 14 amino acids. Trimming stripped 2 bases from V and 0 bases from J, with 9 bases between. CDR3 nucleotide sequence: TGTGCCAGCAGCTTACAACAGAGCTCCTACGAGCAGTACTTC. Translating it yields CASSLQQSSYEQYF.

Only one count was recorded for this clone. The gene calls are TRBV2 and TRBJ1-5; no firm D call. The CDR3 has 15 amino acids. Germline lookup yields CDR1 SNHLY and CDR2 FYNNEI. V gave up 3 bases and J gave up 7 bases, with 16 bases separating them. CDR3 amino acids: CASSEARPVVQPQHF. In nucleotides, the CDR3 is TGTGCCAGCAGTGAGGCCAGGCCGGTGGTGCAGCCCCAGCATTTT.

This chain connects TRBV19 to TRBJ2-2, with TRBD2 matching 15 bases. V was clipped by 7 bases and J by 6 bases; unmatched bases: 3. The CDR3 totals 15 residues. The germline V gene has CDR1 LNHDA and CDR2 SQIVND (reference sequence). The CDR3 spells CASNGLAGGPGELFF. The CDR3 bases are TGTGCCAGTAACGGACTAGCGGGGGGGCCCGGGGAGCTGTTTTTT.

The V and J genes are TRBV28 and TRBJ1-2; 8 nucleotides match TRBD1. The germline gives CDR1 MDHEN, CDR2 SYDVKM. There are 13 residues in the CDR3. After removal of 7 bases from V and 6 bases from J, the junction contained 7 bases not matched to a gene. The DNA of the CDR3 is TGTGCCAGCATTACAGGGGGGGGTCATGGCTACACCTTC. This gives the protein CASITGGGHGYTF.

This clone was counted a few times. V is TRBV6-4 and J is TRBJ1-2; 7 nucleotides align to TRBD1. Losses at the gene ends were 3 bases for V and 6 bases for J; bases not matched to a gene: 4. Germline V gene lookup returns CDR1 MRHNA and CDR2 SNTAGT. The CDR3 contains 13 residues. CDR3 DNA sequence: TGTGCCAGCAGTGAATACGGGACAGATGGCTACACCTTC. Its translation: CASSEYGTDGYTF.

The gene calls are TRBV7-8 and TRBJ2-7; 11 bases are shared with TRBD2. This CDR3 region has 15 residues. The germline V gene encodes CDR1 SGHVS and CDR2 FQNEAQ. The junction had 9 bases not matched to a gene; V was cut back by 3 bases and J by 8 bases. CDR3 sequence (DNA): TGTGCCAGCAGCTTCCTTCTGGGACTAGCGGAAAAGCAGTACTTC. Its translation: CASSFLLGLAEKQYF. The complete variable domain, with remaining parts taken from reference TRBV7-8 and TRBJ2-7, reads GAGVSQSPRYKVAKRGQDVALRCDPISGHVSLFWYQQALGQGPEFLTYFQNEAQLDKSGLPSDRFFAERPEGSVSTLKIQRTQQEDSAVYLCASSFLLGLAEKQYFGPGTRLTVT.

DNA for the CDR3: TGTGCCAGCAGGTCCGACAGAAGATACGAGCAGTACTTC. It translates to CASRSDRRYEQYF. V and J are TRBV12-3 or TRBV12-4 and TRBJ2-7, with a weak D call TRBD1 (5 bases). V lost 6 bases, J lost 4 bases, and 13 bases lay in between. This CDR3 region has 13 residues.

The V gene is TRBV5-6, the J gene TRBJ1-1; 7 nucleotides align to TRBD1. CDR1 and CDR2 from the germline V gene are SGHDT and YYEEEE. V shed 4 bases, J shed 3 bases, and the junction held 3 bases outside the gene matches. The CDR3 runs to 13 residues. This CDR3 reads CASSPTGDTEAFF. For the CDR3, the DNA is TGTGCCAGCAGCCCTACAGGGGACACTGAAGCTTTCTTT.